Listed below are T cell receptor beta chains from one sample, sequenced in a study of blood T cell repertoires in COVID-19. The table came from immunoSEQ multiplex PCR; TCRdb's copy has only in-frame clones and leaves some out. The sample has 100,000 or so clones; around 94% are singletons. Material for sequencing was peripheral blood. The receptors derive from a man in his fifties or sixties with active COVID-19. CDR3s include the opening cysteine and the closing phenylalanine or tryptophan. Each record gives: J gene, clone size, V gene, D gene, CDR3 DNA, CDR3 protein. A D gene is named only where the DNA matches it firmly. Where a row states a size, it is once, few, many or the class of an expanded clone; other rows omit it.

>TRBJ2-1|-|TRBV6-2/TRBV6-3|TRBD2
TGTGCCAGCAGTTACTCACTAGCGGGAGTTCACAATGAGCAGTTCTTC
CASSYSLAGVHNEQFF
>TRBJ1-5|-|TRBV10-3|TRBD1
TGTGCCATCAGTGAGTCGAGACAGGGTAATCAGCCCCAGCATTTT
CAISESRQGNQPQHF
>TRBJ1-2|-|TRBV20-1|TRBD1
TGCAGTGCTTACAGGGGATTTGGCTACACCTTC
CSAYRGFGYTF
>TRBJ2-3|-|TRBV27|-
TGTGCCAGCAGTTTAAACCGCCCTACCACAGATACGCAGTATTTT
CASSLNRPTTDTQYF
>TRBJ2-5|once|TRBV5-8|TRBD1
TGTGCCAGCAGCTTACGGGACAGGACGGAGACCCAGTACTTC
CASSLRDRTETQYF
>TRBJ2-1|once|TRBV11-1|-
TGTGCCAGCAGCCCCATCCGCGATAGCTCCTACAATGAGCAGTTCTTC
CASSPIRDSSYNEQFF
>TRBJ2-5|-|TRBV4-2|TRBD1
TGTGCCAGCAGCCCCCAGCGAGACAGGGGTGGGGAGACCCAGTACTTC
CASSPQRDRGGETQYF
>TRBJ1-5|-|TRBV10-3|TRBD1
TGTGCCGAACAGGGGGACCTCAATCAGCCCCAGCATTTT
CAEQGDLNQPQHF
>TRBJ2-1|-|TRBV19|TRBD1
TGTGCCACGGGACAGGGGGCGGTTGAGCAGTTCTTC
CATGQGAVEQFF
>TRBJ2-2|-|TRBV5-4|-
TGTGCCAGCAGCCTGAGCATAACCGGGGAGCTGTTTTTT
CASSLSITGELFF
>TRBJ2-2|-|TRBV6-5|-
TGTGCCAGCAGGAGGCCCCCCGGGGAGCTGTTTTTT
CASRRPPGELFF
>TRBJ2-7|few|TRBV4-2|TRBD2
TGTGCCAGCAGCTTAAGACTAGCGGGAGGCGATGAGCAGTACTTC
CASSLRLAGGDEQYF
>TRBJ1-2|-|TRBV7-9|TRBD1
TGTGCCAGCAGCTCCCGGACAGGGTATGGCTACACCTTC
CASSSRTGYGYTF
>TRBJ1-1|-|TRBV5-1|-
TGCGCCAGCAGCCCTTGGACAGCGAACACTGAAGCTTTCTTT
CASSPWTANTEAFF
>TRBJ1-2|-|TRBV11-2|TRBD1
TGTGCCAGCAGCTCGGGACAGGGGATTGACTATGGCTACACCTTC
CASSSGQGIDYGYTF
>TRBJ1-5|-|TRBV27|-
TGTGCCAGCAGTTGGGGAAGGGGGAGTCAGCCCCAGCATTTT
CASSWGRGSQPQHF
>TRBJ2-7|-|TRBV7-2|-
TGTGCCAGCAGCTTAGAACAGGGTGTCTACGAGCAGTACTTC
CASSLEQGVYEQYF
>TRBJ2-7|-|TRBV30|TRBD1
TGTGCCTGGAAACGACAGGGGGTTGACTACGAGCAGTACTTC
CAWKRQGVDYEQYF
>TRBJ2-7|-|TRBV18|-
TGTGCCAGCTCACCAGGGCAGAGTTCGACAGGCGGCGAGCAGTACTTC
CASSPGQSSTGGEQYF
>TRBJ2-2|-|TRBV7-8|-
TGTGCCAGCAGCTTAAAATCGCGGGCCAACACCGGGGAGCTGTTTTTT
CASSLKSRANTGELFF
>TRBJ1-6|-|TRBV5-1|-
TGCGCCAGCAGCTTGGTAGCGGTTAGAGATAATTCACCCCTCCACTTT
CASSLVAVRDNSPLHF
>TRBJ1-4|-|TRBV30|-
TGTGCCTGGAGTGCACGACTCCTAGCTTCGGTGACTAATGAAAAACTGTTTTTT
CAWSARLLASVTNEKLFF
>TRBJ1-1|-|TRBV7-9|-
TGTGCCAGCAGCTTCGAGAGGAACACTGAAGCTTTCTTT
CASSFERNTEAFF
>TRBJ2-7|-|TRBV7-3|-
TGTGCCAGCAGCCCGACTAGTACATCTATCGAGCAGTACTTC
CASSPTSTSIEQYF
>TRBJ2-3|-|TRBV18|-
TGTGCCAGCTCAGCGGGAACTAGCACAGATACGCAGTATTTT
CASSAGTSTDTQYF
>TRBJ2-5|-|TRBV28|-
TGTGCCAGCAGCAATAGGGACTCTCAAGAGACCCAGTACTTC
CASSNRDSQETQYF
>TRBJ2-1|-|TRBV6-4|TRBD1
TGTGCCAGCAGTGACTCGGGACAGGGACACAATGAGCAGTTCTTC
CASSDSGQGHNEQFF
>TRBJ2-7|-|TRBV5-1|TRBD1
TGCGCCAGCAGCTTGGCCGCCCAGGGGGTGGCCCACGAGCAGTACTTC
CASSLAAQGVAHEQYF
>TRBJ2-1|-|TRBV19|-
TGTGCCAGTAGTGTCTCGAGCGGACCCTACAATGAGCAGTTCTTC
CASSVSSGPYNEQFF
>TRBJ2-1|-|TRBV24-1|-
TGTGCCACCAGTGTGAACAGGGTTGATGAGCAGTTCTTC
CATSVNRVDEQFF
>TRBJ2-1|-|TRBV2|TRBD2
TGTGCCAGCCGTGGTGGGGTAGCGGGAGATACTGAGCAGTTCTTC
CASRGGVAGDTEQFF
>TRBJ2-1|few|TRBV27|TRBD2
TGTGCCAGCAGTTTAAGGGCTAGCGGGACTTTAAGTGAGCAGTTCTTC
CASSLRASGTLSEQFF
>TRBJ2-7|-|TRBV5-4|-
TGTGCCAGCAGCGGGACAAATCGCTACGAGCAGTACTTC
CASSGTNRYEQYF
>TRBJ2-3|-|TRBV28|TRBD2
TGTGCCAGCAGTTTAGGGGGGGCTAGCGGGAGGGCCCTCGTGGGCCCAGATACGCAGTATTTT
CASSLGGASGRALVGPDTQYF
>TRBJ2-5|-|TRBV28|-
TGTGCCAGCAGTCGACTACGTCAAGAGACCCAGTACTTC
CASSRLRQETQYF
>TRBJ2-1|-|TRBV4-2|TRBD2
TGTGCCAGCAGCCAAGGGGTCGGGACTAGCAGTCCGAGGGCCCAGTTCTTC
CASSQGVGTSSPRAQFF
>TRBJ2-7|once|TRBV7-2|TRBD2
TGTGCCAGCAGTCAATTTAGCGGGAGTACGTACGAGCAGTACTTC
CASSQFSGSTYEQYF
>TRBJ1-2|-|TRBV27|-
TGTGCCAGCAGTTTCGACTCACGCTATGGCTACACCTTC
CASSFDSRYGYTF
>TRBJ2-2|-|TRBV27|TRBD2
TGTGCCAGCAGTTTAGAAGTAGCGGGCGCGAACACCGGGGAGCTGTTTTTT
CASSLEVAGANTGELFF
>TRBJ2-3|-|TRBV10-3|-
TGTGCCATCCCCCCGCCCGAGACGAGGGATACGCAGTATTTT
CAIPPPETRDTQYF
>TRBJ1-2|-|TRBV2|-
TGTGCCAGCAGTGAATTTCAGGGGCCCTACTATGGCTACACCTTC
CASSEFQGPYYGYTF
>TRBJ2-3|-|TRBV6-4|TRBD2
TGTGCCAGCAGCGCTAGCGGGAGGGACACAGATACGCAGTATTTT
CASSASGRDTDTQYF
>TRBJ2-7|-|TRBV27|TRBD2
TGTGCCAGCAGCCAAAAGTACCCCCTAGCGGCCTCTGCACCCTACGAGCAGTACTTC
CASSQKYPLAASAPYEQYF
>TRBJ1-2|-|TRBV6-6|-
TGTGCCAGCAGTTACGTCACAGCAGGGGACGGTGGCTACACCTTC
CASSYVTAGDGGYTF
>TRBJ1-2|-|TRBV9|-
TGTGCCAGCAGGAAAGCGGGGGGGCTCGACTATGGCTACACCTTC
CASRKAGGLDYGYTF
>TRBJ2-7|once|TRBV7-2|-
TGTGCCAGCAGCTTAAACACCCTCCCCTGGGAGCAGTACTTC
CASSLNTLPWEQYF
>TRBJ1-4|-|TRBV11-2|TRBD1
TGTGCCAGCAGCTCGGGACAGCGAATAGAAAAACTGTTTTTT
CASSSGQRIEKLFF
>TRBJ2-1|-|TRBV24-1|-
TGTGCCACCAGTGATTTAGCCACCAATGAGCAGTTCTTC
CATSDLATNEQFF
>TRBJ2-1|-|TRBV11-3|TRBD1
TGTGCCAGCAGCCCTTTTACCGGGACAGGTGGCCACAATGAGCAGTTCTTC
CASSPFTGTGGHNEQFF
>TRBJ2-7|-|TRBV5-4|-
TGTGCCAGCAGCTCTGGGCTGGAGGGAGTAGGCGAGCAGTACTTC
CASSSGLEGVGEQYF
>TRBJ2-7|-|TRBV10-2|-
TGCGCCAGCAGTGACCCTGAAGGACTTAAGCCCGATCCCTACGAGCAGTACTTC
CASSDPEGLKPDPYEQYF
>TRBJ1-1|-|TRBV19|TRBD1
TGTGCCAGTAGTACCATCGACAGGGCCGGCACTGAAGCTTTCTTT
CASSTIDRAGTEAFF
>TRBJ2-2|-|TRBV18|-
TGTGCCAGCTCACCGAGGGTCGACACCGGGGAGCTGTTTTTT
CASSPRVDTGELFF
>TRBJ2-7|-|TRBV28|TRBD2
TGTGCCAGCAGGAATAGCGGGGGTTCCTACGAGCAGTACTTC
CASRNSGGSYEQYF
>TRBJ2-3|-|TRBV27|TRBD1
TGTGCCAGCAGTCCCTACAGGGGGCGTACAGATACGCAGTATTTT
CASSPYRGRTDTQYF